This T cell receptor beta chain is from a study of blood T cell repertoires in COVID-19. On the study more broadly: Material from acute and convalescent COVID-19 was sourced from the United States, Italy and Spain. Sample material is recorded as cDNA or gDNA derived from T cells, B-cell-depleted T cells, or PBMCs.

In the source study's methods: Quantification of nucleated cells was approximated via reference gene primer amplification. Generated by immunoSEQ multiplex PCR, the TCRdb table keeps only in-frame clones and is missing some. The V and J calls and clone size are taken from that table; D and trimming were inferred from the DNA. The sample yields 250,000 to 350,000 clones, about 86% seen once. The clonotype was recovered from a woman aged 50 to 65 with acute or convalescent COVID-19. The material sequenced was peripheral blood.

Here the CDR3 reads CASSISVGNTGELFF. The DNA for the CDR3 is TGTGCCAGCAGCATCTCCGTCGGGAACACCGGGGAGCTGTTTTTT. The chain recombines TRBV5-4 with TRBJ2-2, with unresolved D. Trimming removed 4 bases from V and 1 base from J, with 11 bases in between. Germline V CDR1 and CDR2: SGHNT, YYREEE (reference sequence). CDR3 length equals 15 residues.